This TCR beta chain was documented in a study of technical replicates of blood from a handful of donors. V was shortened by 2 bases and J by 4 bases, with 15 bases between the two germline ends. The CDR3 totals 15 residues. Germline V gene data show CDR1 as SGDLS and CDR2 as YYNGEE. Sequenced by immunoSEQ multiplex PCR; TCRdb stores in-frame clones only, minus some. Here the sample spans about 71,000 clones, 80% to 95% being singletons. This TCR derives from a human donor in good health. Sequencing was carried out using T cells isolated from PBMCs. The V and J genes are TRBV9 and TRBJ2-5; D possibly corresponds to TRBD2 (5 bases). The CDR3 bases are TGTGCCAGCAGCGTGACGGGAACCAGTATAGAGACCCAGTACTTC. Translation: CASSVTGTSIETQYF. The variable domain in full, with the rest retrieved from reference TRBV9 and TRBJ2-5, is DSGVTQTPKHLITATGQRVTLRCSPRSGDLSVYWYQQSLDQGLQFLIQYYNGEERAKGNILERFSAQQFPDLHSELNLSSLELGDSALYFCASSVTGTSIETQYFGPGTRLLVL.